The entry that follows covers one TCR beta chain sequence. This record comes from a study of blood T cell repertoires in COVID-19. Study background: Specimens from acute and convalescent COVID-19 originated in the United States, Italy and Spain. Sources were T cells, B-cell-depleted T cells, or PBMCs; the material itself was cDNA or gDNA.

The CDR3 has 15 amino acids. After removal of 3 bases from V and 0 bases from J, the junction contained 2 bases not matched to a gene. In germline, CDR1 is MDHEN, CDR2 SYDVKM. Study processing details: Reference gene primer amplification yielded estimated nucleated cell counts. TCRdb keeps only in-frame clones here, not all; method: immunoSEQ multiplex PCR. The V and J calls and clone size come from that table; D and trimming were worked out from the DNA. The profile shows about 140,000 clones, 87% of them singletons. This chain uses TRBV28 with TRBJ1-5, with TRBD1 identical over 7 bases. The sequence derives from a middle-aged woman with acute or convalescent COVID-19. The sequenced sample consisted of peripheral blood. CDR3 sequence reads: CASSFRTGSNQPQHF. CDR3 coding DNA: TGTGCCAGCAGTTTCAGGACAGGTAGCAATCAGCCCCAGCATTTT.